This TCR beta chain originates from a study of blood T cell repertoires in COVID-19. Study information: The study drew acute and convalescent COVID-19 samples from the United States, Italy and Spain. Sample material is recorded as cDNA or gDNA derived from T cells, B-cell-depleted T cells, or PBMCs.

J was trimmed by 0 bases and V by 6 bases; bases with no gene match: 11. This CDR3 has 17 residues. Germline CDR1 reads MNHEY; CDR2 reads SMNVEV (reference sequence). In the authors' workflow: Quantification of nucleated cells was approximated via reference gene primer amplification. Generated by immunoSEQ multiplex PCR, the TCRdb table keeps only in-frame clones and is missing some. V and J calls and clone size are given by that table; D and trimming were obtained from the DNA. This table has a few hundred thousand clones, 86% appearing once. The receptor comes from a man in his sixties with acute or convalescent COVID-19. V is TRBV27 and J is TRBJ1-5; 7 nucleotides agree with TRBD1. Material for sequencing was peripheral blood. The CDR3 nucleotides read TGTGCCAGCAGCCCACTACAGGGGACTTATAGCAATCAGCCCCAGCATTTT. It translates to CASSPLQGTYSNQPQHF.